This T cell receptor (beta chain) stems from a study of CD8 T cells in Susac syndrome. Sequencing of TCR beta covered CD8+ and CD4+ T cells obtained from blood. TEMRA cells were FACS-enriched, while CD8+ and CD4+ T cells were negatively isolated. The RNA input was 0.5 to 1 ug, and it was reverse transcribed with random hexamers. TCRdb analysed the immunoSEQ multiplex PCR reads with MiXCR anew, one entry per CDR3 protein. The table shows 200,000 to 250,000 distinct CDR3 sequences, with 94% occurring only once. The CDR3 has 15 amino acids. Germline V gene lookup returns CDR1 MNHEY and CDR2 SVGAGI. Trimming pared 6 bases from V and 9 bases from J, leaving 21 bases between.

The genes are TRBV6-5 and TRBJ2-4, with D tentatively TRBD2 (5 bases). The sequence derives from a human donor with Susac syndrome. Sequencing used CD4+ T cells from PBMCs. This CDR3 reads CASSPYVLAGSIQYF. CDR3 in DNA: TGTGCCAGCAGCCCCTACGTCCTAGCCGGCAGCATTCAGTACTTC.